This is a list of T cell receptor beta chains from one sample in a study of T cells in Graves' hyperthyroidism and ophthalmopathy. TCRdb recomputed calls from the multiplex PCR reads with MiXCR, one row per CDR3 protein. This table has around 450,000 distinct CDR3 sequences, around 14% appearing once. The sample comprised blood. These receptors came from a woman under 30 with Graves' hyperthyroidism. Both conserved end residues are part of each CDR3. The D gene is left open where the match is weak. The size field is filled for only some rows; it gives once, few, many or a size class.

v_call,clone_size,j_call,d_call,cdr3_nt,cdr3_aa
TRBV12-3/TRBV12-4,many,TRBJ1-3,-,TGTGCCAGCAGTTTAGCGGAGAGCTGGCGGTACTCTGGAAACACCATATATTTT,CASSLAESWRYSGNTIYF
TRBV12-3/TRBV12-4,-,TRBJ2-1,TRBD2,TGTGCCAGCAGTCCCGGACTAGCGGGGGGGGCGGGTGAGCAGTTCTTC,CASSPGLAGGAGEQFF
TRBV6-1,many,TRBJ2-1,-,TGTGCCAGCAGCAAGGAAGGACAGTCCTACAATGAGCAGTTCTTC,CASSKEGQSYNEQFF
TRBV4-1,-,TRBJ2-2,-,TGCGCCAGCACCTCAATCGGCAGGGTAGAAAGCACCGGGGAGCTGTTTTTT,CASTSIGRVESTGELFF
TRBV5-5,many,TRBJ2-3,-,TGTGCCAGCAGCCCCCGGGACTTCTTAAGCACAGATACGCAGTATTTT,CASSPRDFLSTDTQYF
TRBV18,few,TRBJ1-4,-,TGTGCCAGCTCCGCGGGGCAGGGGAATGAAAAACTGGTTTTT,CASSAGQGNEKLVF
TRBV13,many,TRBJ2-7,-,TGTGCCAGCAGCTCCGGAAAGGGAGGTGGACGCGAGCAGTACTTC,CASSSGKGGGREQYF
TRBV29-1,once,TRBJ1-2,-,TGCAGCGTTGTCCTTCTCCGGGAGCATGGCTACACCTTC,CSVVLLREHGYTF
TRBV5-1,-,TRBJ2-1,-,TGCGCCAGCAGCTTGGGAGGGGCTCAGTACAATGAGCAGTTCTTC,CASSLGGAQYNEQFF
TRBV3-1,-,TRBJ2-5,TRBD2,TGTGCCAGCAGCCGACGACTAGCGGGGGCGGGGGGGACCCAGTACTTC,CASSRRLAGAGGTQYF
TRBV19,many,TRBJ1-5,-,TGTGCCAGTAGTATATTGAGGCAGCCCCAGCATTTT,CASSILRQPQHF
TRBV20-1,few,TRBJ2-5,-,TGCAGTGCGGGAACTTCCGGGACTGGGCCGGGGACCCAGTACTTC,CSAGTSGTGPGTQYF
TRBV19,-,TRBJ1-2,-,TGTGCCAGTAGGGCCTCCGGGACAAACTATGGCTACACCTTC,CASRASGTNYGYTF
TRBV9,many,TRBJ2-1,-,TGTGCCAGCAGCGCGGCCCCAGGGTCATACAATGAGCAGTTCTTC,CASSAAPGSYNEQFF
TRBV11-2,many,TRBJ1-2,-,TGTGCCAGCAGCTATATCGCTAACTATGGCTACACCTTC,CASSYIANYGYTF